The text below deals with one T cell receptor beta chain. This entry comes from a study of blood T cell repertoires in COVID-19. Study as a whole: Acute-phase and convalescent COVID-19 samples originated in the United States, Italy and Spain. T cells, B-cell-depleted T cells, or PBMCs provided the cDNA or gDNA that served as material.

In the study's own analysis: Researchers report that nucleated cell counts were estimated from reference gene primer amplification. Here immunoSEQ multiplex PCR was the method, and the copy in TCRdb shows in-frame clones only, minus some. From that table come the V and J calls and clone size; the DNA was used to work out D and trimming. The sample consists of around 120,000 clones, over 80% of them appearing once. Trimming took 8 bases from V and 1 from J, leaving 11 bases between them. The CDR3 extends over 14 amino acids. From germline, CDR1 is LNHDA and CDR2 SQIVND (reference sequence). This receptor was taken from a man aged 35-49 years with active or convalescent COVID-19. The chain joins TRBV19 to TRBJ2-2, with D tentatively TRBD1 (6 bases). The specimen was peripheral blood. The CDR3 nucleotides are TGTGCCAGTTTCCCGGGACAGAACACCGGGGAGCTGTTTTTT. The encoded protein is CASFPGQNTGELFF.